The 10 T cell receptor beta chains given below trace back to one sample, sequenced in a study of low-dose radiotherapy and immunotherapy resistance in tumors. Regarding time point: before trial treatment. Priming of first-strand cDNA relied on TRAV- and TRBV-specific primers (covering alpha and beta chains). TCRs were amplified for 15 to 25 PCR cycles with a constant-region primer and V-primer adapter. One entry per CDR3 protein, called by TCRdb with MiXCR from the reads. The sample consists of around 80,000 distinct CDR3 sequences, approximately 20% of them appearing once. The sample here was PBMCs, taken before treatment. The receptors stem from a male donor with prostate cancer.

This clonotype was found many times. The chain uses TRBV5-1 and TRBJ2-1; the match to TRBD1 covers 7 bases. CDR3 length equals 13 residues. J lost 11 bases, V lost 0 bases, and 5 bases had no gene match. Germline CDR1 SGHRS, CDR2 YFSETQ. The CDR3 loop is CASSLAGQEKQFF. The DNA for the CDR3 is TGCGCCAGCAGCTTGGCCGGACAGGAAAAGCAGTTCTTC. Drawing the rest from reference TRBV5-1 and TRBJ2-1, the complete variable domain is KAGVTQTPRYLIKTRGQQVTLSCSPISGHRSVSWYQQTPGQGLQFLFEYFSETQRNKGNFPGRFSGRQFSNSRSEMNVSTLELGDSALYLCASSLAGQEKQFFGPGTRLTVL.

In this sample, this clonotype turned up many times. V is TRBV7-2 and J is TRBJ1-6; no clear D gene. The germline V gene has CDR1 SGHTA and CDR2 FQGNSA. CDR3 length: 13 amino acids. The V end lost 1 base, the J end lost 8 bases, and 6 bases lay between the germline ends. CDR3 nucleotides: TGTGCCAGCAGCTTAGTTCGGGATTCACCCCTCCACTTT. It is translated as CASSLVRDSPLHF.

This clonotype was observed at least ten times. The genes are TRBV20-1 and TRBJ2-2; the D gene could be TRBD1 or TRBD2 (5 bases each). The CDR3 sequence is 14 residues long. Germline V gene data show CDR1 as DFQATT and CDR2 as SNEGSKA (reference sequence). Trimming shortened V by 5 bases and J by 4 bases, and 14 bases separated the two germline ends. The CDR3 nucleotides are TGCAGTGCTGAGGGGCTGGGAGCCACCGGGGAGCTGTTTTTT. This translates into CSAEGLGATGELFF.

A few counts support this clonotype. The chain joins TRBV10-3 to TRBJ1-1; D perhaps matches TRBD1 (6 bases). The length of the CDR3 is 16 residues. Trimming left V 2 bases short and J 5 bases short, with 18 bases between. Germline lookup yields CDR1 ENHRY and CDR2 SYGVKD. The CDR3 DNA reads TGTGCCATCAGTGAGATGGGTGGGGGCGCGAATACTGAAGCTTTCTTT. Its translation: CAISEMGGGANTEAFF.

This chain links TRBV20-1 with TRBJ1-5, with 7 nucleotides matching TRBD1. Germline-derived CDR1 and CDR2 are DFQATT and SNEGSKA (reference sequence). The CDR3 is 15 residues long. The junction had 9 bases not matched to a gene; V was cut back by 3 bases and J by 4 bases. The CDR3 loop is CSARQGQLENQPQHF. DNA for the CDR3: TGCAGTGCTAGGCAGGGACAGTTGGAGAATCAGCCCCAGCATTTT.

As regards this clonotype: With a much larger clone just one base away, this may be a read error. This CDR3 is CVSSQVTGSYEQYF. The DNA of the CDR3 is TGCGTCAGCAGCCAAGTAACAGGGTCTTACGAGCAGTACTTC. The rearrangement joins TRBV4-3 to TRBJ2-7; tentatively, D is TRBD1 (6 bases). CDR3 size: 14 residues. From germline, CDR1 is LGHNA and CDR2 YSLEER.

This clonotype was detected many times. Here the CDR3 DNA reads TGCGCCAGCAGGCGTTGGGGGACAGACTACGAGCAGTACTTC. Its protein product is CASRRWGTDYEQYF. V gene TRBV5-1 combines with J gene TRBJ2-7; 7 nucleotides line up with TRBD1. In germline, CDR1 is SGHRS, CDR2 YFSETQ. Trimming cost V 5 bases and J 3 bases; bases outside gene matches: 8. This CDR3 region has 14 residues. Together with reference TRBV5-1 and TRBJ2-7, the CDR3 gives the full variable domain: KAGVTQTPRYLIKTRGQQVTLSCSPISGHRSVSWYQQTPGQGLQFLFEYFSETQRNKGNFPGRFSGRQFSNSRSEMNVSTLELGDSALYLCASRRWGTDYEQYFGPGTRLTVT.

The sample holds a few counts of this clonotype. The chain links TRBV3-1 to TRBJ2-7; 7 nucleotides agree with TRBD2. J was trimmed by 0 bases and V by 4 bases; bases with no gene match: 9. The CDR3 consists of 16 residues. From germline, CDR1 is LGHDT and CDR2 YNNKEL (reference sequence). The CDR3 loop is CASSLGWKRGSYEQYF. CDR3 nucleotide sequence: TGTGCCAGCAGCCTCGGGTGGAAGCGGGGCTCCTACGAGCAGTACTTC.

This clonotype is judged medium-sized. The chain has TRBV29-1 and TRBJ2-3; 8 bases map to TRBD2. With 1 base clipped from V and 1 base from J, the junction kept 4 bases outside the gene matches. This CDR3 comprises 15 residues. CDR1 SQVTM and CDR2 ANQGSEA come from the germline V gene. CDR3 residues: CSVEAGGAGTDTQYF. The CDR3 DNA sequence: TGCAGCGTTGAAGCCGGGGGGGCCGGCACAGATACGCAGTATTTT.

The chain joins TRBV5-1 to TRBJ2-2; D uncertain. In germline, CDR1 is SGHRS, CDR2 YFSETQ. The V gene lost 6 bases and the J gene lost 5 bases, with 14 bases spanning the gap. This CDR3 is 14 amino acids long. The CDR3 region is CASKPTGRTGELFF. DNA for the CDR3: TGCGCCAGCAAACCGACCGGGCGGACCGGGGAGCTGTTTTTT.